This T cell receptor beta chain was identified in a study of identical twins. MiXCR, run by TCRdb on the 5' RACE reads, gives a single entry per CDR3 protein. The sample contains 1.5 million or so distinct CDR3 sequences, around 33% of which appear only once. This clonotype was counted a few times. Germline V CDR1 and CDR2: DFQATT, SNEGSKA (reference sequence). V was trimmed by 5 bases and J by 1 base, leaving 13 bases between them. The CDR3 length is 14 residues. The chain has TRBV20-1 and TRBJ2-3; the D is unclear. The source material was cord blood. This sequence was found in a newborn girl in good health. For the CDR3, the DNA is TGCAGTGCTGTTGCTGACCTCCGCACAGATACGCAGTATTTT. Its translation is CSAVADLRTDTQYF.